These 25 T cell receptor beta chains share one sample of origin, sequenced in a study of shared T cell receptors in the human thymus. Assay used: immunoSEQ multiplex PCR; TCRdb lists only in-frame clones, some missing. There are about 400,000 clones in the sample; 95% occur only once, and around 0.018% lies in the top ten. The sample was thymocytes. The receptor set was obtained from a human donor.

The chain uses TRBV2 and TRBJ2-7; possibly TRBD1 or TRBD2 for D (6 bases each). V was cut by 8 bases and J by 1 base, with 15 bases left in between. The CDR3 is made up of 14 amino acids. The V gene's germline CDR1 is SNHLY and CDR2 FYNNEI. CDR3 in DNA: TGTGCCAGCGGTACTAGGGGGACTTCCTACGAGCAGTACTTC. It codes for CASGTRGTSYEQYF.

The chain links TRBV5-4 to TRBJ2-2; a weak D match, TRBD2 (6 bases). The CDR3 covers 17 residues. With 5 bases removed from V and 3 bases from J, the gap between germline ends came to 20 bases. Germline V CDR1 and CDR2: SGHNT, YYREEE (reference sequence). This CDR3 is CASRGNSGGGDTGELFF. The CDR3 DNA is TGTGCCAGCAGAGGAAATAGCGGAGGTGGCGACACCGGGGAGCTGTTTTTT.

This clone came up once. The rearrangement links TRBV7-9 to TRBJ1-2; 10 bases fit TRBD1. Per germline, CDR1 SEHNR and CDR2 FQNEAQ (reference sequence). Trimming cost V 6 bases and J 6 bases; bases outside gene matches: 16. The CDR3 is 17 amino acids. The CDR3: CASRPHRDRGFIDGYTF. Here the CDR3 DNA reads TGTGCCAGCAGACCACACCGGGACAGGGGTTTTATCGATGGCTACACCTTC.

This chain connects TRBV4-1 to TRBJ1-2; D is uncertain. Trimming took 0 bases from V and 2 from J, leaving 10 bases between them. CDR1 and CDR2 (germline): MGHRA, YSYEKL. This CDR3 is 15 amino acids long. The CDR3 region has the DNA TGCGCCAGCAGCCAAGACCGTCCTGACAACTATGGCTACACCTTC. Translated: CASSQDRPDNYGYTF.

The rearrangement joins TRBV7-9 to TRBJ1-1; 8 bases map to TRBD1. Per the germline V gene, CDR1 is SEHNR and CDR2 is FQNEAQ (reference sequence). Trimming removed 4 bases from V and 4 bases from J; junction bases left unmatched: 11. The CDR3 is 16 amino acids. As DNA, the CDR3 is TGTGCCAGCAGCTGGGGGACAGGCCAAGCGAGCACTGAAGCTTTCTTT. This codes for CASSWGTGQASTEAFF. Filled out from reference TRBV7-9 and TRBJ1-1, the complete variable domain reads DTGVSQNPRHKITKRGQNVTFRCDPISEHNRLYWYRQTLGQGPEFLTYFQNEAQLEKSRLLSDRFSAERPKGSFSTLEIQRTEQGDSAMYLCASSWGTGQASTEAFFGQGTRLTVV.

The chain recombines TRBV28 with TRBJ2-3, with 7 bases lining up with TRBD2. Germline V gives CDR1 MDHEN, CDR2 SYDVKM. The V gene end was trimmed by 3 bases and the J gene end by 0 bases; junction bases not matched to a gene: 21. This CDR3 has 21 residues. The CDR3 here is CASSFDPGTNFEMTSTDTQYF. CDR3 sequence (DNA): TGTGCCAGCAGTTTTGATCCCGGGACTAACTTCGAGATGACTAGCACAGATACGCAGTATTTT.

The V and J genes are TRBV29-1 and TRBJ1-2; D may be TRBD1 (6 bases). Germline CDR1 reads SQVTM; CDR2 reads ANQGSEA. This CDR3 is built from 15 residues. Trimming shortened V by 3 bases and J by 1 base, and 15 bases separated the two germline ends. CDR3 bases: TGCAGCGTTGATCCCTACAGGGAGTATAACTATGGCTACACCTTC. Translating gives CSVDPYREYNYGYTF.

The J gene is TRBJ1-2, the V gene TRBV12-5; D gene ambiguous. The CDR3 runs 19 residues. V was shortened by 0 bases and J by 1 base, with 21 bases between the two germline ends. Per germline, CDR1 LGHNT and CDR2 FRNRAP. The CDR3 reads CASGLVKDGRVGFNYGYTF. Written as DNA, the CDR3 is TGTGCTAGTGGTTTGGTAAAGGACGGGCGAGTGGGCTTTAACTATGGCTACACCTTC.

The J gene is TRBJ2-2, the V gene TRBV14, with D possibly matching TRBD1 (6 bases). Trimming cost V 0 bases and J 4 bases, with 18 bases left between them. Germline lookup yields CDR1 SGHDN and CDR2 FVKESK. The CDR3 has 18 residues. This CDR3 reads CASSQDLRRGQSTGELFF. Written as DNA, the CDR3 is TGTGCCAGCAGCCAAGATCTGAGAAGGGGACAAAGCACCGGGGAGCTGTTTTTT.

The chain couples TRBV28 to TRBJ2-2, with 10 nucleotides matching TRBD2. V was pared by 5 bases and J by 2 bases, with 8 bases of the junction left unmatched. The CDR3 consists of 17 residues. CDR1 and CDR2 from the germline V gene are MDHEN and SYDVKM. The CDR3 reads CASSHLAGASNTGELFF. Written as DNA, the CDR3 is TGTGCCAGCAGTCATCTAGCGGGAGCTTCAAACACCGGGGAGCTGTTTTTT.

The chain links TRBV27 to TRBJ1-6; possible D gene TRBD1, 6 bases. The V and J ends lost 6 bases and 1 base respectively, with 16 bases between them. This CDR3 has 17 residues. The germline V gene encodes CDR1 MNHEY and CDR2 SMNVEV (reference sequence). CDR3 DNA sequence: TGTGCCAGCAGCCCCACAGGGAGAGTGTCCTATAATTCACCCCTCCACTTT. Amino acid sequence: CASSPTGRVSYNSPLHF.

This chain joins TRBV5-1 and TRBJ2-3; a possible D gene is TRBD2 (7 bases). From germline, CDR1 is SGHRS and CDR2 YFSETQ. The V and J ends lost 2 bases and 2 bases respectively, with 12 bases between them. The CDR3 has 15 amino acids. The CDR3 bases are TGCGCCAGCAGCTTTCGGGGGGCTGCCACAGATACGCAGTATTTT. Translated: CASSFRGAATDTQYF.

The chain carries TRBV10-1 and TRBJ2-7, with D maybe TRBD1 (5 bases). V was cut by 6 bases and J by 5 bases, with 17 bases left in between. The germline V gene encodes CDR1 WNHNN and CDR2 SYGVQD (reference sequence). CDR3 length equals 14 residues. In DNA form, the CDR3 reads TGCGCCAGCAGCCAAGACAGTGCCCCCCACGAGCAGTACTTC. This codes for CASSQDSAPHEQYF.

This chain connects TRBV19 to TRBJ2-5; 8 bases are a match to TRBD2. This CDR3 has 15 amino acids. V lost 0 bases and J lost 3; bases outside the gene matches: 3. Germline CDR1 is LNHDA and CDR2 is SQIVND (reference sequence). CDR3 loop: CASSIDREGKETQYF. CDR3 bases: TGTGCCAGTAGTATAGACCGGGAGGGGAAAGAGACCCAGTACTTC.

The gene calls are TRBV27 and TRBJ1-6; D call uncertain. Germline CDR1 MNHEY, CDR2 SMNVEV (reference sequence). This CDR3 has 15 residues. V gave up 5 bases and J gave up 5 bases, with 13 bases separating them. CDR3: CASSRRTVHNSPLHF. Here the CDR3 DNA reads TGTGCCAGCAGTAGAAGAACAGTTCATAATTCACCCCTCCACTTT.

CDR3 nucleotide sequence: TGCGCCAGCAGCTTGGTACCTGCTCCCTCTGGGGCCAACGTCCTGACTTTC. Translation gives CASSLVPAPSGANVLTF. The chain has TRBV5-1 and TRBJ2-6; D remains unclear. Trimming pared 0 bases from V and 0 bases from J, leaving 10 bases between. The CDR3 extends over 17 amino acids. The V gene's germline CDR1 is SGHRS and CDR2 YFSETQ.

The rearrangement links TRBV6-1 to TRBJ1-2, with TRBD1 matching over 10 bases. The CDR3 extends over 20 amino acids. Germline lookup yields CDR1 MNHNS and CDR2 SASEGT. The J segment lost 6 bases and the V segment lost 3 bases, leaving 22 bases of the junction unmatched. The CDR3 sequence is CASSETTGGLGARDEHGYTF. The CDR3 nucleotides are TGTGCCAGCAGTGAGACGACAGGGGGCCTCGGGGCGCGGGATGAGCATGGCTACACCTTC.

This chain connects TRBV5-4 to TRBJ2-7; 7 nucleotides align to TRBD1. Germline CDR1 SGHNT, CDR2 YYREEE (reference sequence). V was pared by 4 bases and J by 2 bases, with 3 bases of the junction left unmatched. The CDR3 is made up of 13 amino acids. CDR3 region: CASSRDSTYEQYF. CDR3 DNA sequence: TGTGCCAGCAGCCGGGACAGCACCTACGAGCAGTACTTC. Using reference TRBV5-4 and TRBJ2-7 for the parts outside the CDR3, the full variable domain is ETGVTQSPTHLIKTRGQQVTLRCSSQSGHNTVSWYQQALGQGPQFIFQYYREEENGRGNFPPRFSGLQFPNYSSELNVNALELDDSALYLCASSRDSTYEQYFGPGTRLTVT.

V and J are TRBV30 and TRBJ1-5; D perhaps matches TRBD1 (6 bases). Germline-derived CDR1 and CDR2 are GTSNPN and SVGIG (reference sequence). This CDR3 spans 13 amino acids. The V gene lost 1 base and the J gene lost 4 bases, with 8 bases spanning the gap. The DNA for the CDR3 is TGTGCCTGGAGTGGACAGGAGAATCAGCCCCAGCATTTT. Translation gives CAWSGQENQPQHF.

CDR3 DNA sequence: TGTGCCAGCAGCTTAACGACGAATGAGCAGTTCTTC. It is translated as CASSLTTNEQFF. The rearrangement uses TRBV7-9 and TRBJ2-1; D is unresolved. The germline CDR1 and CDR2 sequences are SEHNR and FQNEAQ (reference sequence). The CDR3 is 12 amino acids. V was shortened by 2 bases and J by 7 bases, with 6 bases between the two germline ends.

The rearrangement joins TRBV20-1 to TRBJ1-1; D remains ambiguous. V gave up 3 bases and J gave up 10 bases, with 9 bases separating them. Germline-derived CDR1 and CDR2 are DFQATT and SNEGSKA (reference sequence). The CDR3 length is 10 residues. The CDR3 reads CSARAPLAFF. The CDR3 DNA reads as TGCAGTGCTAGGGCCCCTTTAGCTTTCTTT.

The chain recombines TRBV6-1 with TRBJ2-2; D possibly corresponds to TRBD2 (5 bases). This CDR3 contains 13 residues. Per germline, CDR1 MNHNS and CDR2 SASEGT. Trimming removed 2 bases from V and 6 bases from J, with 7 bases in between. The CDR3 DNA reads TGTGCCAGCAGTGAAACGAGGGCCGGGGAGCTGTTTTTT. The encoded protein is CASSETRAGELFF.

The chain joins TRBV28 to TRBJ2-3; 7 bases are a match to TRBD2. Germline trimming cut 2 bases from V and 2 bases from J; bases unmatched to any gene: 7. CDR1 is MDHEN and CDR2 is SYDVKM in the germline V gene. This CDR3 contains 16 residues. CDR3 sequence (DNA): TGTGCCAGCAGTTTAGGCGGGGGAGGACCCACAGATACGCAGTATTTT. Translated, it gives CASSLGGGGPTDTQYF.

The gene calls are TRBV19 and TRBJ2-7, with 10 nucleotides matching TRBD2. Germline-derived CDR1 and CDR2 are LNHDA and SQIVND (reference sequence). Trimming removed 6 bases from V and 2 bases from J; junction bases left unmatched: 7. The CDR3 runs to 15 residues. CDR3 in DNA: TGTGCCAGTAGCTTATATGGACTAGCGGCCTACGAGCAGTACTTC. It is translated as CASSLYGLAAYEQYF.

This clone was counted a single time. The chain joins TRBV28 to TRBJ2-3; 8 positions agree with TRBD2. V was pared by 5 bases and J by 2 bases, with 15 bases of the junction left unmatched. There are 18 residues in the CDR3. From germline, CDR1 is MDHEN and CDR2 SYDVKM. This CDR3 reads CASSLPSTSATDTDTQYF. For the CDR3, the DNA is TGTGCCAGCAGTCTCCCCTCGACTAGCGCGACCGACACAGATACGCAGTATTTT.